The clone carrying this T cell receptor beta chain was picked up one time. Trimming stripped 3 bases from V and 2 bases from J, with 11 bases between. Germline CDR1 is GTSNPN and CDR2 is SVGIG (reference sequence). The CDR3 sequence is 14 residues long. This sample was taken from a study of blood T cells in healthy people across ages. Using a J-beta primer mix together with a sample-barcoded 5' primer, a second PCR was run for roughly 6 to 12 cycles. TCRdb used MiXCR to reprocess the 5' RACE reads, holding one entry per CDR3 protein. In the table there are approximately 780,000 distinct CDR3 sequences, about a quarter of which are singletons. The data also belong to a second study, concerning T cells of mothers and their children.

This TCR was sampled from a boy younger than 18 in good health. The sequencing sample was made of blood. The J gene is TRBJ1-5, the V gene TRBV30; D gene uncertain. The DNA for the CDR3 is TGTGCCTGGAGGTACCCGGCTGGCAATCAGCCCCAGCATTTT. This translates into CAWRYPAGNQPQHF. The full variable domain, in which reference TRBV30 and TRBJ1-5 provide the parts outside the CDR3, is SQTIHQWPATLVQPVGSPLSLECTVEGTSNPNLYWYRQAAGRGLQLLFYSVGIGQISSEVPQNLSASRPQDRQFILSSKKLLLSDSGFYLCAWRYPAGNQPQHFGDGTRLSIL.